The 24 T cell receptor beta chains below were found in one sample sequenced in a study of blood T cell repertoires in COVID-19. Libraries were prepared by immunoSEQ multiplex PCR; TCRdb keeps only in-frame clonotypes and omits some of them. This table has roughly 68,000 clones, around 90% appearing once. Sequencing used peripheral blood. All receptors come from an elderly woman with active COVID-19.

This chain uses TRBV6-2 or TRBV6-3 with TRBJ2-1; a weak D match, TRBD2 (5 bases). The CDR3 covers 12 residues. Germline-derived CDR1 and CDR2 are MNHEY and SVGEGT. V lost 4 bases to trimming and J lost 4 bases, with 5 bases between them. The CDR3 DNA reads as TGTGCCAGCAGTTTAGCGTACAATGAGCAGTTCTTC. It codes for CASSLAYNEQFF.

This clone was seen only once. The chain uses TRBV4-2 and TRBJ2-1; 11 bases match TRBD2. In germline, CDR1 is LGHNA, CDR2 YNFKEQ. The CDR3 runs to 17 residues. With 4 bases clipped from V and 0 bases from J, the junction kept 5 bases outside the gene matches. The CDR3 nucleotides are TGTGCCAGCAGCCCGACTAGCGGGGCTAGCTCCTACAATGAGCAGTTCTTC. It yields the protein CASSPTSGASSYNEQFF.

CDR3 region: CASSLRDSGQGATDTQYF. The CDR3 DNA sequence: TGCGCCAGCAGCTTGCGGGATTCGGGACAGGGGGCAACAGATACGCAGTATTTT. This rearrangement joins TRBV5-1 to TRBJ2-3; 12 bases line up with TRBD1. The ends lost 1 base at V and 3 bases at J; junction bases unmatched: 9. The CDR3 extends over 18 amino acids. CDR1 is SGHRS, CDR2 YFSETQ, per germline.

The rearrangement links TRBV6-2 or TRBV6-3 to TRBJ2-5; tentative D call: TRBD2 (6 bases). V shed 5 bases and J shed 0 bases, with 13 bases lying between them. This CDR3 is 15 amino acids long. In germline, CDR1 is MNHEY, CDR2 SVGEGT. DNA of the CDR3: TGTGCCAGCAGTCTCCCGTGGGAGGACCAAGAGACCCAGTACTTC. Translating it yields CASSLPWEDQETQYF.

This chain uses TRBV3-1 (or the pseudogene TRBV3-2) with TRBJ2-2; 7 positions agree with TRBD2. CDR3 length equals 14 residues. The junction had 3 bases not matched to a gene; V was cut back by 1 base and J by 7 bases. CDR1 is LGHDT, CDR2 YNNKEL, per germline (reference sequence). CDR3 nucleotides: TGTGCCAGCAGCCAAGGGACTAGTCGCGGGGAGCTGTTTTTT. The encoded protein is CASSQGTSRGELFF.

The rearrangement links TRBV27 to TRBJ2-1; D unresolved. V was trimmed by 3 bases and J by 2 bases, leaving 14 bases between them. Looked up from germline, CDR1 is MNHEY and CDR2 is SMNVEV (reference sequence). This CDR3 comprises 16 residues. DNA of the CDR3: TGTGCCAGCAGTTTCGTGGGTCTTGGGCCCTACAATGAGCAGTTCTTC. Translated, it gives CASSFVGLGPYNEQFF.

The chain couples TRBV4-3 to TRBJ1-1; maybe TRBD1 (6 bases). Germline V gene lookup returns CDR1 LGHNA and CDR2 YSLEER. V dropped 6 bases and J dropped 1 base, with 15 bases sitting between them. This CDR3 has 15 amino acids. The chain's CDR3 is CASRLATGRNTEAFF. CDR3 sequence (DNA): TGCGCCAGCAGACTCGCTACAGGGAGGAACACTGAAGCTTTCTTT.

V gene TRBV7-2 combines with J gene TRBJ2-3; 7 positions agree with TRBD1. The CDR3 length is 16 residues. Germline V CDR1 and CDR2: SGHTA, FQGNSA. The junction had 12 bases not matched to a gene; V was cut back by 5 bases and J by 4 bases. The CDR3 sequence is CASSLYGTADSDTQYF. The CDR3 DNA reads as TGTGCCAGCAGCCTCTATGGGACAGCCGATTCAGATACGCAGTATTTT. Together with reference TRBV7-2 and TRBJ2-3, the CDR3 gives the full variable domain: GAGVSQSPSNKVTEKGKDVELRCDPISGHTALYWYRQSLGQGLEFLIYFQGNSAPDKSGLPSDRFSAERTGGSVSTLTIQRTQQEDSAVYLCASSLYGTADSDTQYFGPGTRLTVL.

V usage is TRBV7-9 and J usage is TRBJ1-2; D unresolved. This CDR3 is 17 amino acids long. Germline CDR1 is SEHNR and CDR2 is FQNEAQ (reference sequence). V was pared by 1 base and J by 2 bases, with 17 bases between. DNA of the CDR3: TGTGCCAGCAGCTTAGAGAGCTTTGGCGACTTAAACTATGGCTACACCTTC. It encodes CASSLESFGDLNYGYTF.

The chain joins TRBV28 to TRBJ2-7; 9 positions match TRBD2. J lost 3 bases, V lost 6 bases, and 9 bases had no gene match. The CDR3 is 15 amino acids. Germline-derived CDR1 and CDR2 are MDHEN and SYDVKM. CDR3: CASRETSGFNYEQYF. As DNA, the CDR3 is TGTGCCAGCAGGGAGACTAGCGGCTTTAACTACGAGCAGTACTTC.

V and J are TRBV4-3 and TRBJ2-3, with TRBD2 identical over 13 bases. This CDR3 has 19 amino acids. Trimming at V came to 4 bases and at J to 5 bases, leaving 15 bases not matched to a gene. Germline-derived CDR1 and CDR2 are LGHNA and YSLEER. The CDR3: CASSPRLAGGPRGEDTQYF. CDR3 DNA sequence: TGCGCCAGCAGCCCCCGACTAGCGGGAGGCCCGAGGGGCGAAGATACGCAGTATTTT.

The V gene is TRBV3-1 (or the pseudogene TRBV3-2), the J gene TRBJ2-7; 8 bases line up with TRBD1. Germline lookup yields CDR1 LGHDT and CDR2 YNNKEL (reference sequence). Trimming removed 6 bases from V and 0 bases from J; junction bases left unmatched: 7. This CDR3 region has 15 residues. The CDR3 coding sequence is TGTGCCAGCAGGGACAGGGTTGGCAGCTCCTACGAGCAGTACTTC. It specifies CASRDRVGSSYEQYF.

This chain joins TRBV28 and TRBJ2-4, with TRBD1 identical over 7 bases. This CDR3 has 16 amino acids. Germline V gene data show CDR1 as MDHEN and CDR2 as SYDVKM. After removal of 4 bases from V and 4 bases from J, the junction contained 10 bases not matched to a gene. Written as DNA, the CDR3 is TGTGCCAGCAGTTCGTTGACAGGGCATCGGAAAAACATTCAGTACTTC. This translates into CASSSLTGHRKNIQYF. Complete variable domain (other parts from reference TRBV28 and TRBJ2-4): DVKVTQSSRYLVKRTGEKVFLECVQDMDHENMFWYRQDPGLGLRLIYFSYDVKMKEKGDIPEGYSVSREKKERFSLILESASTNQTSMYLCASSSLTGHRKNIQYFGAGTRLSVL.

The chain has TRBV7-9 and TRBJ1-5; 7 bases are a match to TRBD1. The CDR3 spans 16 residues. The V gene end was trimmed by 5 bases and the J gene end by 5 bases; junction bases not matched to a gene: 12. Germline CDR1 reads SEHNR; CDR2 reads FQNEAQ (reference sequence). The CDR3 sequence is CASSREGALNDQPQHF. The CDR3 coding sequence is TGTGCCAGCAGCCGCGAGGGGGCGTTAAATGATCAGCCCCAGCATTTT. Looking up the rest from reference TRBV7-9 and TRBJ1-5 gives the full variable domain: DTGVSQNPRHKITKRGQNVTFRCDPISEHNRLYWYRQTLGQGPEFLTYFQNEAQLEKSRLLSDRFSAERPKGSFSTLEIQRTEQGDSAMYLCASSREGALNDQPQHFGDGTRLSIL.

V and J are TRBV19 and TRBJ1-1; weak D call: TRBD1 (6 bases). Trimming removed 5 bases from V and 4 bases from J, with 14 bases in between. CDR3 length equals 14 residues. The germline gives CDR1 LNHDA, CDR2 SQIVND (reference sequence). The DNA of the CDR3 is TGTGCCAGTAGTCCGTGGACAGTTCGCACTGAAGCTTTCTTT. Its protein is CASSPWTVRTEAFF.

V gene TRBV7-8 combines with J gene TRBJ1-1; perhaps TRBD1 as D (6 bases). This CDR3 region has 14 residues. Trimming took off 5 bases at V and 6 bases at J, with 16 bases between the two ends. The germline gives CDR1 SGHVS, CDR2 FQNEAQ. CDR3 in DNA: TGTGCCAGCAGCCCGTCTCAGGGGTACTCTGAAGCTTTCTTT. Translating it yields CASSPSQGYSEAFF.

In DNA form, the CDR3 reads TGTGCCAGCTCACGCGGTGGGGCTAGTCGCGACACCGGGGAGCTGTTTTTT. Amino acids: CASSRGGASRDTGELFF. V usage is TRBV18 and J usage is TRBJ2-2; perhaps TRBD1 as D (5 bases). This CDR3 comprises 17 residues. Trimming stripped 4 bases from V and 3 bases from J, with 18 bases between. Germline V gene data show CDR1 as KGHSH and CDR2 as LQKENI.

The chain couples TRBV19 to TRBJ2-1, with 14 bases fitting TRBD2. V lost 5 bases and J lost 4; bases outside the gene matches: 7. The CDR3 has 17 amino acids. Germline lookup yields CDR1 LNHDA and CDR2 SQIVND (reference sequence). CDR3 bases: TGTGCCAGTAGTTTGGGTCGGACTAGCGGGAGGTACAATGAGCAGTTCTTC. Translating gives CASSLGRTSGRYNEQFF.

The chain couples TRBV24-1 to TRBJ2-5; 8 bases align to TRBD2. Per the germline V gene, CDR1 is KGHDR and CDR2 is SFDVKD. This CDR3 contains 14 residues. The junction had 7 bases not matched to a gene; V was cut back by 9 bases and J by 2 bases. CDR3 sequence reads: CATATSGSQETQYF. The CDR3 DNA is TGTGCCACCGCTACTAGCGGCAGTCAAGAGACCCAGTACTTC.

The chain carries TRBV6-2 or TRBV6-3 and TRBJ1-5; 8 bases fit TRBD1. There are 16 residues in the CDR3. Germline CDR1 reads MNHEY; CDR2 reads SVGEGT. V gave up 2 bases and J gave up 8 bases; unmatched junction bases: 11. CDR3 DNA: TGTGCCAGCAGTTACCGCCGGGACAGGATAGGTGAGCCCCAGCATTTT. Translated: CASSYRRDRIGEPQHF.

The rearrangement uses TRBV12-3 or TRBV12-4 and TRBJ2-7; D might be TRBD2 (5 bases). V lost 6 bases and J 3 bases, leaving 12 bases between the germline ends. This CDR3 comprises 13 residues. CDR3 region: CASSREGSYEQYF. The CDR3 DNA is TGTGCCAGCAGCAGAGAGGGCAGCTACGAGCAGTACTTC.

The chain combines TRBV10-3 with TRBJ2-5, with 9 nucleotides matching TRBD1. The J segment lost 3 bases and the V segment lost 7 bases, leaving 3 bases of the junction unmatched. The CDR3 is 13 amino acids. Germline CDR1 and CDR2: ENHRY and SYGVKD. CDR3 protein: CAITRTGEETQYF. DNA for the CDR3: TGTGCCATCACCCGGACAGGGGAAGAGACCCAGTACTTC.

CDR3 protein: CASSPVGGETQYF. The CDR3 nucleotides are TGTGCCAGCTCACCTGTAGGGGGAGAGACCCAGTACTTC. V usage is TRBV18 and J usage is TRBJ2-5; D perhaps matches TRBD1 (6 bases). The CDR3 extends over 13 amino acids. Germline V gene lookup returns CDR1 KGHSH and CDR2 LQKENI. Trimming took 3 bases from V and 4 from J, leaving 9 bases between them.

The chain couples TRBV20-1 to TRBJ2-5; the D gene is possibly TRBD1 (5 bases). V lost 3 bases and J lost 4, with 9 bases in between. Germline CDR1 is DFQATT and CDR2 is SNEGSKA (reference sequence). There are 12 residues in the CDR3. The DNA for the CDR3 is TGCAGTGCTAGTAGGCAGGGAGAGACCCAGTACTTC. Translated, it gives CSASRQGETQYF.